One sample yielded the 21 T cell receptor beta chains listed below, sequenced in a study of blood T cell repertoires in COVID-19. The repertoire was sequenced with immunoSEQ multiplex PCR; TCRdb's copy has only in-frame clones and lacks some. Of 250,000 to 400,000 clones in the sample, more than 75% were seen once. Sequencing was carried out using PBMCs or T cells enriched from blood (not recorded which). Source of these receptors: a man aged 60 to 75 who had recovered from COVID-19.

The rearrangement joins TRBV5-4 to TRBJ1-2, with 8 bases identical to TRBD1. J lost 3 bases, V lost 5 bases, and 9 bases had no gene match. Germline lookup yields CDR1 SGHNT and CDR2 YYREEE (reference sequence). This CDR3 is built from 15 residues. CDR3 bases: TGTGCCAGCAGTGGCAGGGGGCGAGGGGACTATGGCTACACCTTC. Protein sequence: CASSGRGRGDYGYTF.

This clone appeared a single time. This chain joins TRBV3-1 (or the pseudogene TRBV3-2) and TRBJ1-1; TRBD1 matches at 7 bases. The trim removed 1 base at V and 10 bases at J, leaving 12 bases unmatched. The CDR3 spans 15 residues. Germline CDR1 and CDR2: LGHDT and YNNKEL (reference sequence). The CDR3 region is CASSQGGGTPGVAFF. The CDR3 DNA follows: TGTGCCAGCAGCCAAGGAGGGGGCACTCCGGGGGTAGCTTTCTTT.

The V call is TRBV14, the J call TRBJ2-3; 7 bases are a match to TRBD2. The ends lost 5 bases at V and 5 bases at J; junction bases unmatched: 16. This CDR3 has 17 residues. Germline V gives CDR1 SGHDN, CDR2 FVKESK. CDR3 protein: CASSAPGGDRLKDTQYF. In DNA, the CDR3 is TGTGCCAGCAGCGCACCGGGGGGAGATAGGCTCAAAGATACGCAGTATTTT.

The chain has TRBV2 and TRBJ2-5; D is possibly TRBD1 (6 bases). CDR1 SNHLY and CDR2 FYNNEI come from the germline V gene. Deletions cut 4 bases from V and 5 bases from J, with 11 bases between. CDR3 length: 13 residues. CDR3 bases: TGTGCCAGCAGTGGGCAGGGGCGGGAGACCCAGTACTTC. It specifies CASSGQGRETQYF. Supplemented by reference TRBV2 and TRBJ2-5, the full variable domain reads EPEVTQTPSHQVTQMGQEVILRCVPISNHLYFYWYRQILGQKVEFLVSFYNNEISEKSEIFDDQFSVERPDGSNFTLKIRSTKLEDSAMYFCASSGQGRETQYFGPGTRLLVL.

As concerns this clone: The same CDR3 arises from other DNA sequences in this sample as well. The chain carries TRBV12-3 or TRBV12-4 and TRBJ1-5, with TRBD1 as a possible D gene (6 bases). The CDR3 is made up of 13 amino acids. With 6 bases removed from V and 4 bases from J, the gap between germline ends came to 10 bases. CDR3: CASSQQGNQPQHF. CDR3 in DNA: TGTGCCAGCAGCCAACAGGGTAATCAGCCCCAGCATTTT.

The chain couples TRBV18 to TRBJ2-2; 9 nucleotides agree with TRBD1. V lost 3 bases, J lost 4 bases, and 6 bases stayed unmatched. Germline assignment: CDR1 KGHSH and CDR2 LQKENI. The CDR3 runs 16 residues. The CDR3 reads CASSPTGQGPTGELFF. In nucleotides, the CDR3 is TGTGCCAGCTCACCCACGGGACAGGGTCCCACCGGGGAGCTGTTTTTT.

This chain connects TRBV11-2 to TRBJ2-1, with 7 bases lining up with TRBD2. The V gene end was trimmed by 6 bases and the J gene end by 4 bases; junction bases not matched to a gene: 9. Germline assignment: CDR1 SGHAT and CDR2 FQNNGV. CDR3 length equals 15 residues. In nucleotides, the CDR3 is TGTGCCAGCAGAGAAATCGGGAGGACTTACAATGAGCAGTTCTTC. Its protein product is CASREIGRTYNEQFF.

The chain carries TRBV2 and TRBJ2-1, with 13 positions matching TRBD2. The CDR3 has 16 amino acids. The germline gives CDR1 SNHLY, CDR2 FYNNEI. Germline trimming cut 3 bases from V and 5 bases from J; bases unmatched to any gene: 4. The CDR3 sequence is CASSEGTSGINNEQFF. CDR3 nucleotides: TGTGCCAGCAGTGAGGGGACTAGCGGGATTAACAATGAGCAGTTCTTC.

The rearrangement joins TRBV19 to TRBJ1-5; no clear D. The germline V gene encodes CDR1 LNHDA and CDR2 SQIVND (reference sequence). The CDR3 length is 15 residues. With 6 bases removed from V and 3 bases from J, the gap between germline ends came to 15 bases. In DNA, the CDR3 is TGTGCCAGTAGCTTGGGCGGGTGGTACAATCAGCCCCAGCATTTT. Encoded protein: CASSLGGWYNQPQHF.

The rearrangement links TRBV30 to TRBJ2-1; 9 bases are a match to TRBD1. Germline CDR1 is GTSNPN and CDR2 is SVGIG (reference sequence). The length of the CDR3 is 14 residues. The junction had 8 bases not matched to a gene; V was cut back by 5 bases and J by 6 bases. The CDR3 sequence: CAWLGQGLGNEQFF. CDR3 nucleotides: TGTGCCTGGTTGGGACAGGGCTTGGGCAATGAGCAGTTCTTC.

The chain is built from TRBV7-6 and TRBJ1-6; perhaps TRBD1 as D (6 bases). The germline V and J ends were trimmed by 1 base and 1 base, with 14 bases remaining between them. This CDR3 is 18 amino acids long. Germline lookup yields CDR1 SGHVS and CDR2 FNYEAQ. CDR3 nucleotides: TGTGCCAGCAGCTTAGGGACAGCCAAGAGTTCCTATAATTCACCCCTCCACTTT. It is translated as CASSLGTAKSSYNSPLHF.

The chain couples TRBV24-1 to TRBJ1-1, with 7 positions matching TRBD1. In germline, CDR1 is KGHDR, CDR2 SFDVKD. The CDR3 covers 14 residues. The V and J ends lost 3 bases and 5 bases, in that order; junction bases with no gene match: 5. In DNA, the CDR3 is TGTGCCACCAGTGATAACAGGGGTGGGACTGAAGCTTTCTTT. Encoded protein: CATSDNRGGTEAFF.

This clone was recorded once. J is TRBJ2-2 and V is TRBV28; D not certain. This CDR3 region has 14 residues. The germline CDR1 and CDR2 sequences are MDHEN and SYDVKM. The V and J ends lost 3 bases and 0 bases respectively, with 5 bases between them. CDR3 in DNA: TGTGCCAGCAGTTTGCAGGCGAACACCGGGGAGCTGTTTTTT. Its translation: CASSLQANTGELFF.

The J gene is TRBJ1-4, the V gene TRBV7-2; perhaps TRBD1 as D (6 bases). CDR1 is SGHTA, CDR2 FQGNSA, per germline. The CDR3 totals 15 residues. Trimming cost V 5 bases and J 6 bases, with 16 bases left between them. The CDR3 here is CASSRTVKGHEKLFF. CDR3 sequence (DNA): TGTGCCAGCAGCCGGACAGTCAAGGGGCATGAAAAACTGTTTTTT.

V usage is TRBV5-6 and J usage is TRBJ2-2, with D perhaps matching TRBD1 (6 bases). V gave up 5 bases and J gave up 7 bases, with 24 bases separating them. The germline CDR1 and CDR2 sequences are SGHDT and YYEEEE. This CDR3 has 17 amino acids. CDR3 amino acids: CASSTAWAARGGGELFF. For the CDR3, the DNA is TGTGCCAGCAGTACTGCATGGGCAGCCAGGGGCGGCGGGGAGCTGTTTTTT.

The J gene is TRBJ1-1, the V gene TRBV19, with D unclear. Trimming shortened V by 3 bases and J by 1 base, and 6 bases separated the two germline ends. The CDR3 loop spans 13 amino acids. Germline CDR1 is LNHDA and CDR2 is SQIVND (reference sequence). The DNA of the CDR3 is TGTGCCAGTAGTATGTCCAGGAACACTGAAGCTTTCTTT. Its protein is CASSMSRNTEAFF.

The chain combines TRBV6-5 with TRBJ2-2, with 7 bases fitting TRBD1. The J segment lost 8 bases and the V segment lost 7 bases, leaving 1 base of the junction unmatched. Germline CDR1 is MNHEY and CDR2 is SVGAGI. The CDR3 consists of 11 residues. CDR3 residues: CASIRGGELFF. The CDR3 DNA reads TGTGCCAGCATCAGGGGGGGGGAGCTGTTTTTT.

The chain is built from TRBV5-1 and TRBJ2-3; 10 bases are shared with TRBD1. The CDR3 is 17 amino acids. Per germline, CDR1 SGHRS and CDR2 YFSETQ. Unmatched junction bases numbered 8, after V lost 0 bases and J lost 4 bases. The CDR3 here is CASSLGQTGTGADTQYF. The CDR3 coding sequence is TGCGCCAGCAGCTTGGGACAAACCGGGACAGGGGCAGATACGCAGTATTTT.

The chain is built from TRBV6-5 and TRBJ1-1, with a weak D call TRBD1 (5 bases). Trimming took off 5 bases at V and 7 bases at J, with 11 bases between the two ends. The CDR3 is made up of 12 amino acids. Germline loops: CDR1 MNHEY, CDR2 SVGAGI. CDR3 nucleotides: TGTGCCAGCAGTCAGACGGGGGGTGAAGCTTTCTTT. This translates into CASSQTGGEAFF.

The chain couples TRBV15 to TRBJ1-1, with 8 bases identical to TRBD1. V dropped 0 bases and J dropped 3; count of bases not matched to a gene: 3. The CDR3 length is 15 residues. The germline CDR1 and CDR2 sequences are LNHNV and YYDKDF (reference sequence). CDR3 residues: CATSREQGGYTEAFF. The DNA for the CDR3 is TGTGCCACCAGCAGAGAACAGGGGGGTTACACTGAAGCTTTCTTT. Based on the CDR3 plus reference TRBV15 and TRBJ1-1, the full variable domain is DAMVIQNPRYQVTQFGKPVTLSCSQTLNHNVMYWYQQKSSQAPKLLFHYYDKDFNNEADTPDNFQSRRPNTSFCFLDIRSPGLGDTAMYLCATSREQGGYTEAFFGQGTRLTVV.

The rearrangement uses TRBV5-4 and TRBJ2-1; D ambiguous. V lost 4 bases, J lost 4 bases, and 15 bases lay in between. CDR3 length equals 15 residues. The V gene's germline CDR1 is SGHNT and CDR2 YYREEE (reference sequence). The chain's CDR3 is CASSPRQTPYNEQFF. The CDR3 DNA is TGTGCCAGCAGCCCAAGGCAGACTCCATACAATGAGCAGTTCTTC. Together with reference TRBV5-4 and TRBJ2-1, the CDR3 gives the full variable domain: ETGVTQSPTHLIKTRGQQVTLRCSSQSGHNTVSWYQQALGQGPQFIFQYYREEENGRGNFPPRFSGLQFPNYSSELNVNALELDDSALYLCASSPRQTPYNEQFFGPGTRLTVL.